This T cell receptor (beta chain) emerged from a study of cytomegalovirus exposure and HLA in healthy donors. Findings of the study overall: Associated with cytomegalovirus, according to the listing, were approximately 160 TCR beta chains.

In the case of this clone: Its antigen remains unknown.

The PCR contained 60 Vbeta and 13 Jbeta primers. Only in-frame clones appear in the TCRdb table, and some are missing; sequencing was by immunoSEQ multiplex PCR. Among over 150,000 clones, 84% were seen once, and the ten largest hold 0.35% to 0.45%. This clonotype was obtained from a boy aged 2-15 years in good health and CMV-seronegative. Input material: PBMCs.

This CDR3 is CASSRGQDSYEQYF. The CDR3 coding sequence is TGCGCCAGCAGCCGAGGACAGGATTCCTACGAGCAGTACTTC. The J gene is TRBJ2-7, the V gene TRBV5-1; TRBD1 aligns across 7 bases. CDR1 is SGHRS and CDR2 is YFSETQ in the germline V gene. V was pared by 4 bases and J by 1 base, with 5 bases of the junction left unmatched. The CDR3 runs to 14 residues.